The 14 T cell receptor beta chains below all came from one sample that was sequenced in a study of tumor-infiltrating lymphocytes in oesophageal squamous cell carcinoma. One entry per CDR3 protein results from TCRdb running MiXCR on the PCR reads. The sample shows roughly 21,000 distinct CDR3 sequences, around two fifths of them seen only once. Sequencing was carried out using esophageal tumor tissue. All receptors come from a male donor with esophageal squamous cell carcinoma.

This clonotype was observed a few times. A read error is likely, as this CDR3 ends without the conserved phenylalanine or tryptophan. The limits of the CDR3 on the DNA are not certain, so only TCRdb's listed CDR3 is given. V and J are TRBV6-1 and TRBJ2-5; no DNA check was done on the table's D call, TRBD2. Germline CDR1 reads MNHNS; CDR2 reads SASEGT. The CDR3 sequence runs 16 residues, both termini included. The CDR3 spells CASSELSVNSPLHFGN.

This sequence joins TRBV7-2 and TRBJ2-3; tentative D call: TRBD1 (7 bases). The CDR3 sequence is 14 residues long. Looked up from germline, CDR1 is SGHTA and CDR2 is FQGNSA. V was shortened by 1 base and J by 4 bases, with 9 bases between the two germline ends. The DNA for the CDR3 is TGTGCCAGCAGCTTAGGCAGGGGGGCAGATACGCAGTATTTT. Amino acids: CASSLGRGADTQYF. Full variable domain (missing parts from reference TRBV7-2 and TRBJ2-3): GAGVSQSPSNKVTEKGKDVELRCDPISGHTALYWYRQSLGQGLEFLIYFQGNSAPDKSGLPSDRFSAERTGGSVSTLTIQRTQQEDSAVYLCASSLGRGADTQYFGPGTRLTVL.

This chain connects TRBV5-1 to TRBJ1-5, with D unclear. The ends were cut back, 0 bases at V and 2 bases at J, with 15 bases in the middle. The CDR3 is 17 amino acids. Germline CDR1 reads SGHRS; CDR2 reads YFSETQ. CDR3 DNA sequence: TGCGCCAGCAGCTTGGAGCCCGGGTTATTTGGCAATCAGCCCCAGCATTTT. It translates to CASSLEPGLFGNQPQHF. The full variable domain, in which reference TRBV5-1 and TRBJ1-5 provide the parts outside the CDR3, is KAGVTQTPRYLIKTRGQQVTLSCSPISGHRSVSWYQQTPGQGLQFLFEYFSETQRNKGNFPGRFSGRQFSNSRSEMNVSTLELGDSALYLCASSLEPGLFGNQPQHFGDGTRLSIL.

The table lists this clonotype with many counts. The chain has TRBV28 and TRBJ2-5; the D gene is possibly TRBD2 (6 bases). V was pared by 5 bases and J by 5 bases, with 15 bases between. The CDR3 runs 14 residues. Germline assignment: CDR1 MDHEN and CDR2 SYDVKM. CDR3 nucleotides: TGTGCCAGCAGTAGTTCTAGCGCGGTGGAGACCCAGTACTTC. The encoded protein is CASSSSSAVETQYF. The whole variable domain, filled in from reference TRBV28 and TRBJ2-5, reads DVKVTQSSRYLVKRTGEKVFLECVQDMDHENMFWYRQDPGLGLRLIYFSYDVKMKEKGDIPEGYSVSREKKERFSLILESASTNQTSMYLCASSSSSAVETQYFGPGTRLLVL.

The gene calls are TRBV7-3 and TRBJ2-5; D is undetermined. The J call is doubtful: the DNA matches TRBJ2-7 better. Germline values: CDR1 SGHTA, CDR2 FQGTGA. The CDR3 is 14 residues long. The CDR3 sequence is CASSPTGSIYEQYF. CDR3 in DNA: TGTGCCAGCAGCCCTACTGGGTCAATTTACGAGCAGTACTTC.

In this sample, this clonotype turned up a few times. The chain employs TRBV7-3 and TRBJ2-7, with 7 bases aligning to TRBD2. The CDR3 totals 15 residues. J gave up 6 bases and V 7 bases, and 15 bases lay outside the gene matches. CDR1 is SGHTA and CDR2 is FQGTGA in the germline V gene. The CDR3 nucleotides read TGTGCCAGCATCCTAGGGCGGGAGAAGGTTGGCGAGCAGTACTTC. Its translation: CASILGREKVGEQYF.

On this clonotype itself: The junction does not match germline at one end; this may be a read error. The V gene is TRBV6-1, the J gene TRBJ2-3; TRBD2 aligns across 12 bases. Germline CDR1 is MNHNS and CDR2 is SASEGT. The CDR3 is made up of 14 amino acids. CDR3 region: CTSRPSGGAEEQYF. In nucleotides, the CDR3 is TGTACCAGCAGACCTAGCGGGGGGGCTGAAGAGCAGTATTTT.

V usage is TRBV7-2 and J usage is TRBJ2-3; 8 positions agree with TRBD2. Germline CDR1 SGHTA, CDR2 FQGNSA. The V gene end was trimmed by 2 bases and the J gene end by 10 bases; junction bases not matched to a gene: 8. This CDR3 has 14 amino acids. The CDR3: CASSLIGTRNSQYF. DNA of the CDR3: TGTGCCAGCAGCTTAATCGGGACTAGAAATTCGCAGTATTTT.

This clonotype appeared a few times. The chain has TRBV10-3 and TRBJ2-3, with 13 bases that match TRBD2. The CDR3 loop spans 16 amino acids. CDR1 ENHRY and CDR2 SYGVKD come from the germline V gene. The J segment lost 7 bases and the V segment lost 3 bases, leaving 7 bases of the junction unmatched. Written as DNA, the CDR3 is TGTGCCATCAGTGATGCCCCGACTAGCGGGAGGAATACGCAGTATTTT. It translates to CAISDAPTSGRNTQYF.

This clonotype was detected ten times or more. V usage is TRBV27 and J usage is TRBJ1-1; possible D gene TRBD1, 6 bases. From germline, CDR1 is MNHEY and CDR2 SMNVEV (reference sequence). This CDR3 is 14 amino acids long. Trimming took off 2 bases at V and 10 bases at J, with 17 bases between the two ends. In DNA form, the CDR3 reads TGTGCCAGCAGTTTAGGGGGCACTGGAGTCACAGCTTTCTTT. Translation: CASSLGGTGVTAFF.

V and J are TRBV2 and TRBJ1-2, with D unresolved. The CDR3 runs to 15 residues. CDR1 is SNHLY, CDR2 FYNNEI, per germline. V was clipped by 0 bases and J by 4 bases, with 12 bases between them. The CDR3 DNA reads TGTGCCAGCAGTGAAGCGGCCGGGGTTACCTATGGCTACACCTTC. Encoded protein: CASSEAAGVTYGYTF.

This sequence joins TRBV5-1 and TRBJ2-7; D could derive from TRBD1 or TRBD2 (5 bases each). The better agreement between TRBJ2-5 and the DNA end casts doubt on the J call. CDR1 SGHRS and CDR2 YFSETQ come from the germline V gene. The CDR3 is 15 residues long. The CDR3 reads CASSSGRGWGETQYF. The CDR3 coding sequence is TGCGCCAGCAGCTCGGGGAGAGGATGGGGGGAGACCCAGTACTTC.

The V gene is TRBV12-3 or TRBV12-4, the J gene TRBJ2-4; tentatively, D is TRBD1 or TRBD2 (6 bases each). TRBJ2-7 explains the end of the DNA better; the J call may be wrong. The CDR3 totals 14 residues. The CDR3 DNA is TGTGCCAGCAGTTCAGTAGGGGGGTACTACGAGCAGTACTTC. Protein sequence: CASSSVGGYYEQYF.

Within the sample, this clonotype is medium-sized. This chain joins TRBV7-2 and TRBJ2-2; possible D gene TRBD1, 6 bases. V was trimmed by 5 bases and J by 4 bases, leaving 11 bases between them. Germline V gene lookup returns CDR1 SGHTA and CDR2 FQGNSA. This CDR3 has 14 residues. DNA of the CDR3: TGTGCCAGCAGCAAAAACAGGGTCACCGGGGAGCTGTTTTTT. Protein product: CASSKNRVTGELFF.